The clone carrying this TCR beta chain has a handful of counts. A much larger clone lies a single base off, so this may be a read error. This specimen belongs to a study of Graves' ophthalmopathy and Graves' hyperthyroidism. Transcripts of RNA were the source for amplifying TCR beta CDR3 regions. An opening RT-PCR round employed HTBI primers and preceded a second-round multiplex PCR. In TCRdb, the multiplex PCR reads were re-called with MiXCR into one record per CDR3 protein. The sample yields roughly 230,000 distinct CDR3 sequences, roughly 21% seen once. J gave up 0 bases and V 4 bases, and 9 bases lay outside the gene matches. Germline loops: CDR1 LGHDT, CDR2 YNNKEL (reference sequence). The CDR3 is 18 residues long.

The sequenced sample consisted of peripheral blood. V is TRBV3-1 and J is TRBJ2-6; 7 bases fit TRBD1. The clonotype was recovered from a woman aged 45-65 years with Graves' ophthalmopathy. The CDR3 loop reads CASSRDPTGFSGANVLTF. DNA of the CDR3: TGTGCCAGCAGCCGAGACCCGACAGGGTTCTCTGGGGCCAACGTCCTGACTTTC.